The 23 T cell receptor beta chains in this list originate from one sample, sequenced in a study of tumor-infiltrating lymphocytes in primary liver carcinoma. With approximately 470 ng total RNA as template and a constant-region primer, TCR beta cDNA was made. Libraries for TCR beta were built through three nested multiplex PCR rounds, which together made up a slightly modified ARM-PCR procedure. In the first two PCR rounds, TRBV1-TRBV30 forward primers were paired with a C-beta reverse primer, and each round lasted around 10 cycles. Via MiXCR, TCRdb re-called the multiplex PCR reads, giving one row per CDR3 protein. This table holds about 200,000 distinct CDR3 sequences, about 65% found once. The researchers obtained blood RNA from unsorted whole blood and also extracted germline DNA. Sample: peripheral blood. The receptors were sampled from a woman aged 55-70 years with primary liver carcinoma and hepatitis B virus infection.

Worth noting for this clonotype: This sequence may be a read error, since a much larger clone differs from it by one base. The CDR3 sequence: CTSSEGQGGNQPQHF. The CDR3 DNA sequence: TGTACCAGCAGTGAAGGACAGGGGGGCAATCAGCCCCAGCATTTT. V usage is TRBV6-1 and J usage is TRBJ1-5; TRBD1 aligns across 10 bases. Germline assignment: CDR1 MNHNS and CDR2 SASEGT. The CDR3 spans 15 residues.

The chain uses TRBV7-9 and TRBJ1-1; the D gene is possibly TRBD1 (5 bases). The germline V and J ends were trimmed by 8 bases and 4 bases, with 14 bases remaining between them. From germline, CDR1 is SEHNR and CDR2 FQNEAQ (reference sequence). The CDR3 loop spans 13 amino acids. Here the CDR3 DNA reads TGTGCCAGCTGCTGGAGGGGCTTCACTGAAGCTTTCTTT. Translating it yields CASCWRGFTEAFF.

This clonotype was detected once. The chain carries TRBV11-2 and TRBJ1-1; no reliable D call. This CDR3 has 17 residues. Germline CDR1 is SGHAT and CDR2 is FQNNGV. V lost 2 bases and J 0 bases, leaving 16 bases between the germline ends. This CDR3 is CASSLFPLTCMNTEAFF. CDR3 in DNA: TGTGCCAGCAGCTTATTCCCCCTGACATGTATGAACACTGAAGCTTTCTTT.

The chain couples TRBV7-6 to TRBJ1-1; TRBD1 matches 10 bases. Germline V gene lookup returns CDR1 SGHVS and CDR2 FNYEAQ. CDR3 length: 14 residues. Trimming at V came to 1 base and at J to 9 bases, leaving 5 bases not matched to a gene. CDR3 coding DNA: TGTGCCAGCAGCTTAGGTCGGGACAGGGGTAAAGCTTTCTTT. This gives the protein CASSLGRDRGKAFF. Complete variable domain (other parts from reference TRBV7-6 and TRBJ1-1): GAGVSQSPRYKVTKRGQDVALRCDPISGHVSLYWYRQALGQGPEFLTYFNYEAQQDKSGLPNDRFSAERPEGSISTLTIQRTEQRDSAMYRCASSLGRDRGKAFFGQGTRLTVV.

CDR3 residues: CASSLLGSWEQFF. The CDR3, as DNA: TGTGCCAGCAGCCTCCTGGGTTCGTGGGAGCAGTTCTTC. The genes are TRBV7-9 and TRBJ2-1; no definite D call. This CDR3 spans 13 amino acids. V lost 5 bases and J 10 bases, leaving 15 bases between the germline ends. CDR1 SEHNR and CDR2 FQNEAQ come from the germline V gene (reference sequence).

This clonotype was counted ten times or more. The chain is built from TRBV6-1 and TRBJ1-5; D is possibly TRBD1 (6 bases). The CDR3 spans 15 residues. Trimming left V 3 bases short and J 1 base short, with 10 bases between. The germline gives CDR1 MNHNS, CDR2 SASEGT. The chain's CDR3 is CASSDQGRSNQPQHF. Written as DNA, the CDR3 is TGTGCCAGCAGTGACCAGGGGAGAAGCAATCAGCCCCAGCATTTT.

V and J are TRBV5-1 and TRBJ2-1; TRBD2 agrees at 11 bases. The CDR3 runs 14 residues. Germline lookup yields CDR1 SGHRS and CDR2 YFSETQ. The trim removed 7 bases at V and 5 bases at J, leaving 5 bases unmatched. This CDR3 reads CASQTSGTNNEQFF. DNA of the CDR3: TGCGCCAGCCAGACTAGCGGGACCAACAATGAGCAGTTCTTC.

Worth noting for this clonotype: The germline gene is not matched at one end of the junction; a read error may be the cause. The genes are TRBV11-2 and TRBJ2-3; D is ambiguous. CDR3 length equals 14 residues. Germline lookup yields CDR1 SGHAT and CDR2 FQNNGV. The CDR3 sequence is CASILAPFTDTQYF. Written as DNA, the CDR3 is TGTGCCAGCATCTTAGCTCCGTTTACAGATACGCAGTATTTT.

With regard to this clonotype: With a much larger clone just one base away, this may be a read error. V usage is TRBV6-1 and J usage is TRBJ2-1, with TRBD1 identical over 9 bases. The CDR3 loop spans 17 amino acids. Losses at the gene ends were 4 bases for V and 7 bases for J; bases not matched to a gene: 14. The germline V gene encodes CDR1 MNHNS and CDR2 SASEGT. The CDR3, as DNA: TGTGCCAGCAGTGTGGGGGCTACAGGGGGCCTTTGGAATGAGCAGTTCTTC. Translating it yields CASSVGATGGLWNEQFF.

This clonotype was found a few times. This may be a read error, as it is one base from a much larger clone. V and J are TRBV6-5 and TRBJ2-7; D gene ambiguous. The germline V gene has CDR1 MNHEY and CDR2 SVGAGI. The CDR3 is made up of 11 amino acids. CDR3 region: CVSSSRYEQYF. The CDR3 coding sequence is TGTGTCAGCAGTTCCCGCTACGAGCAGTACTTC.

Notes on this clonotype: The conserved phenylalanine or tryptophan is not found at the CDR3 terminus, so this likely reflects a read error. V gene TRBV7-9 combines with J gene TRBJ1-2, with 11 bases lining up with TRBD1. The CDR3 extends over 16 amino acids. Germline assignment: CDR1 SEHNR and CDR2 FQNEAQ (reference sequence). Germline trimming cut 5 bases from V and 5 bases from J; bases unmatched to any gene: 10. The CDR3 DNA reads TGTGCCAGCAGCCCGCCGGGACAGGGGGGAACTTATGGCTACACCTTG. Protein product: CASSPPGQGGTYGYTL.

The genes are TRBV30 and TRBJ2-3; 8 bases line up with TRBD2. With V trimmed by 3 bases and J by 4 bases, 9 bases remained unmatched. Germline V gives CDR1 GTSNPN, CDR2 SVGIG (reference sequence). CDR3 length equals 15 residues. CDR3 amino acids: CAWRHSGIVPDTQYF. The DNA for the CDR3 is TGTGCCTGGAGGCATAGCGGGATTGTTCCAGATACGCAGTATTTT.

This clonotype came up a few times. This is likely a read error, given that the CDR3 carries no conserved phenylalanine or tryptophan at its end. V usage is TRBV29-1 and J usage is TRBJ2-7, with TRBD1 matching 7 bases. Looked up from germline, CDR1 is SQVTM and CDR2 is ANQGSEA. V was pared by 7 bases and J by 7 bases, with 16 bases of the junction left unmatched. This CDR3 spans 14 amino acids. The CDR3 DNA reads TGCAGCGCGCAGGAGAGGGGGCGTGCCTCGGAGCAGTACATC. This encodes CSAQERGRASEQYI.

This chain joins TRBV11-2 and TRBJ2-5, with TRBD2 identical over 12 bases. V dropped 3 bases and J dropped 4; count of bases not matched to a gene: 3. This CDR3 comprises 15 residues. CDR1 and CDR2 (germline): SGHAT, FQNNGV. CDR3 residues: CASSFATSGRETQYF. As DNA, the CDR3 is TGTGCCAGCAGCTTTGCGACTAGCGGGAGAGAGACCCAGTACTTC.

To note about this clonotype: A much larger clone lies one base from this, so it may be a read error. V and J are TRBV6-1 and TRBJ2-3; 7 positions match TRBD2. The CDR3 consists of 15 residues. Germline loops: CDR1 MNHNS, CDR2 SASEGT. The DNA of the CDR3 is TGTGCCAGCAGACCATTTAGCGGGTACACAGATATGCAGTATTTT. It codes for CASRPFSGYTDMQYF.

In its sample, this clonotype was seen a few times. This chain links TRBV19 with TRBJ1-1, with D unresolved. The germline V gene has CDR1 LNHDA and CDR2 SQIVND (reference sequence). V gave up 4 bases and J gave up 2 bases, with 11 bases separating them. The CDR3 runs 14 residues. The DNA for the CDR3 is TGTGCCAGTAGTAAAAGGGCCTCCAACACTGAAGCTTTCTTT. Its protein product is CASSKRASNTEAFF. Supplemented by reference TRBV19 and TRBJ1-1, the full variable domain reads DGGITQSPKYLFRKEGQNVTLSCEQNLNHDAMYWYRQDPGQGLRLIYYSQIVNDFQKGDIAEGYSVSREKKESFPLTVTSAQKNPTAFYLCASSKRASNTEAFFGQGTRLTVV.

This rearrangement joins TRBV11-1 to TRBJ2-5; no clear D. Germline V gives CDR1 SGHAT, CDR2 FQDESV (reference sequence). Trimming cost V 8 bases and J 5 bases, with 18 bases left between them. The CDR3 runs to 14 residues. In DNA, the CDR3 is TGTGCCAGCGACTTAGGACCCACTGGGGAGACCCAGTACTTC. This translates into CASDLGPTGETQYF. Complete variable domain (other parts from reference TRBV11-1 and TRBJ2-5): EAEVAQSPRYKITEKSQAVAFWCDPISGHATLYWYRQILGQGPELLVQFQDESVVDDSQLPKDRFSAERLKGVDSTLKIQPAELGDSAMYLCASDLGPTGETQYFGPGTRLLVL.

This clonotype has only a few counts. This CDR3 is missing its conserved last phenylalanine or tryptophan, likely due to a read error. The chain joins TRBV11-2 to TRBJ2-5; the D gene is possibly TRBD2 (5 bases). V dropped 4 bases and J dropped 4 bases, with 19 bases sitting between them. CDR3 size: 16 residues. Germline CDR1 SGHAT, CDR2 FQNNGV. The CDR3 DNA reads TGTGCCAGCAGCTATTCCCGTGGTAGTGGGAGAGAGACCCAGTACTCC. Encoded protein: CASSYSRGSGRETQYS.

This clonotype has a count of ten or more. DNA of the CDR3: TGTGCCAGCAGTTACGGGATCGGCCCGGGACAGGGCACCGGGGAGCTGTTTTTT. Protein: CASSYGIGPGQGTGELFF. This sequence joins TRBV6-5 and TRBJ2-2, with 9 bases lining up with TRBD1. The CDR3 sequence is 18 residues long. The V gene end was trimmed by 2 bases and the J gene end by 4 bases; junction bases not matched to a gene: 11. The germline V gene encodes CDR1 MNHEY and CDR2 SVGAGI.

This clonotype was seen at least ten times. This chain connects TRBV29-1 to TRBJ1-1, with 10 bases fitting TRBD1. This CDR3 contains 13 residues. The germline gives CDR1 SQVTM, CDR2 ANQGSEA. V lost 3 bases and J lost 8; bases outside the gene matches: 6. CDR3 bases: TGCAGCGTTGACTGGACAGGGGGTGGGGAAGCTTTCTTT. Its translation: CSVDWTGGGEAFF.

To note about this clonotype: A much larger clone differs from this one at a single base, so this may be a read error. V and J are TRBV12-3 or TRBV12-4 and TRBJ1-2, with D maybe TRBD1 (5 bases). The CDR3 runs 13 residues. The CDR3 region is CASSLNRNYGYAF. As DNA, the CDR3 is TGTGCCAGCAGTTTAAACAGGAATTATGGCTACGCCTTC.

This clonotype was recorded once. One end of the junction is discordant with germline, which a read error may explain. The chain carries TRBV11-2 and TRBJ2-2; possibly TRBD2 for D (5 bases). This CDR3 region has 13 residues. The germline V gene encodes CDR1 SGHAT and CDR2 FQNNGV. CDR3 in amino acids: CDSSSDETGELVF. CDR3 nucleotide sequence: TGTGACAGCAGCTCCGACGAAACCGGGGAGCTGGTTTTT.

With regard to this clonotype: The junction departs from germline at one end; a sequencing error may be responsible. This chain links TRBV11-2 with TRBJ2-3; D gene uncertain. Germline CDR1 reads SGHAT; CDR2 reads FQNNGV. The CDR3 has 12 residues. Written as DNA, the CDR3 is TGTGCCAGCAGCTCGAACACAGAAACGCAGTATTTT. This encodes CASSSNTETQYF.